This T cell receptor (beta chain) was profiled in a study of cytomegalovirus exposure and HLA in healthy donors. Primers included in the PCR were 60 Vbeta and 13 Jbeta primers. Clones were sequenced by immunoSEQ multiplex PCR, and TCRdb holds only the in-frame ones, with some missing. The sample includes about 98,000 clones, approximately 74% seen only once; the top ten take under 2%. With V trimmed by 3 bases and J by 6 bases, 6 bases remained unmatched. This CDR3 has 15 residues. Germline CDR1 and CDR2: MNHEY and SMNVEV (reference sequence). As concerns this clone: What it binds is unknown.

Broader study findings: In a later analysis, HLA-associated beta chains showed higher expansion and lower generation probabilities than comparable chains.

The sequence was collected from a male donor in good health and CMV-seronegative. Material: PBMCs. V usage is TRBV27 and J usage is TRBJ2-7, with 12 bases that match TRBD2. As DNA, the CDR3 is TGTGCCAGCAGTTTTAGACTAGCGGGAGTCGCCGAGCAGTACTTC. Its translation: CASSFRLAGVAEQYF.